Reported below is one TCR beta chain. Antigen unknown. These data belong to a study of T cell repertoires in cytomegalovirus infection. From the reads, TCRdb called clonotypes with MiXCR, one entry per CDR3 protein. In the table there are fewer than 950,000 distinct CDR3 sequences, approximately 29% of which are singletons. V dropped 5 bases and J dropped 5 bases, with 18 bases sitting between them. This CDR3 has 15 amino acids. The V gene's germline CDR1 is MDHEN and CDR2 SYDVKM. This receptor was obtained from a human donor in good health (CMV status not recorded). Some clones in this sample may be carry-over from other donors' samples. The chain has TRBV28 and TRBJ1-1; possible D gene TRBD1, 5 bases. The material was cultured CD8+ T cells from PBMCs, obtained from culture after CMV antigen stimulation. The CDR3, as DNA: TGTGCCAGCAGTCTCCGGGGAGGGGTGGGGACTGAAGCTTTCTTT. It yields the protein CASSLRGGVGTEAFF. Complete variable domain (other parts from reference TRBV28 and TRBJ1-1): DVKVTQSSRYLVKRTGEKVFLECVQDMDHENMFWYRQDPGLGLRLIYFSYDVKMKEKGDIPEGYSVSREKKERFSLILESASTNQTSMYLCASSLRGGVGTEAFFGQGTRLTVV.